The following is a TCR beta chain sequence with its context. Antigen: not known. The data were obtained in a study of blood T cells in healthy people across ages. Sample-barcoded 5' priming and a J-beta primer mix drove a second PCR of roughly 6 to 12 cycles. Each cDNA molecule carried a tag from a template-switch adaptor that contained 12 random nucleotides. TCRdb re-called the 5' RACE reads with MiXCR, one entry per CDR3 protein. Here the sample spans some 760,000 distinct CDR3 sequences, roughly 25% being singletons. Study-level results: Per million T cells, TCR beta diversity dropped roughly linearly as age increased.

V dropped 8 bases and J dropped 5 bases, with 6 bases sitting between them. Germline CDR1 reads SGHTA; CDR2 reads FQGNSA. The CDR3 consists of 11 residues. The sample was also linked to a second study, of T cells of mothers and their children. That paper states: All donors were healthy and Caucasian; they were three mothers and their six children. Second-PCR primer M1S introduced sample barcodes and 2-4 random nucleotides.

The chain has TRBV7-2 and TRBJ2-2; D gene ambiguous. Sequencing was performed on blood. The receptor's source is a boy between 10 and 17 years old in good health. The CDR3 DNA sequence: TGTGCCAGCGGAAGAACCGGGGAGCTGTTTTTT. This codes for CASGRTGELFF.